Each of the 12 T cell receptor beta chains below was sequenced from the same sample in a study of shared clonotypes between healthy human individuals. Some clones are missing from TCRdb's copy, which holds only in-frame ones; the method was immunoSEQ multiplex PCR. The data contain about 1.1 million clones, around 82% of them singletons. The material sequenced was memory CD4+ T cells from PBMCs. As for subset: CD45RA-negative fraction. Every receptor here comes from a man aged 18 to 29 in good health. Some clones in this sample may be carry-over from other donors' samples.

This clone was counted only a few times. This sample also contains other DNA sequences that code for the same CDR3. The chain has TRBV5-1 and TRBJ1-4; no clear D gene. Germline CDR1 SGHRS, CDR2 YFSETQ. This CDR3 has 15 amino acids. V dropped 0 bases and J dropped 0 bases, with 6 bases sitting between them. CDR3 bases: TGCGCCAGCAGCTTGGGTGGGGCAACTAATGAAAAACTGTTTTTT. It specifies CASSLGGATNEKLFF.

The J gene is TRBJ1-6, the V gene TRBV5-6; D gene unclear. Germline lookup yields CDR1 SGHDT and CDR2 YYEEEE. V was cut by 2 bases and J by 9 bases, with 12 bases left in between. There are 14 residues in the CDR3. CDR3 in DNA: TGTGCCAGCAGCTTAAGGCAGGCAAGTTCACCCCTCCACTTT. It encodes CASSLRQASSPLHF.

Notes on this clone: The same CDR3 is also encoded by other DNA sequences in this sample. V usage is TRBV28 and J usage is TRBJ1-1, with D possibly being TRBD1 (5 bases). The CDR3 totals 14 residues. V lost 0 bases and J 5 bases, leaving 10 bases between the germline ends. The germline V gene encodes CDR1 MDHEN and CDR2 SYDVKM. CDR3 in amino acids: CASSLWEGTTEAFF. As DNA, the CDR3 is TGTGCCAGCAGTTTATGGGAGGGGACGACTGAAGCTTTCTTT.

The chain recombines TRBV5-1 with TRBJ1-1; D gene unclear. The ends were cut back, 3 bases at V and 1 base at J, with 10 bases in the middle. Germline lookup yields CDR1 SGHRS and CDR2 YFSETQ. The CDR3 totals 14 residues. The CDR3, as DNA: TGCGCCAGCAGCTCGGACGGATCGAACACTGAAGCTTTCTTT. Amino acid sequence: CASSSDGSNTEAFF.

In the case of this clone: Within the sample, other DNA sequences also encode this same CDR3. V is TRBV25-1 and J is TRBJ2-2; D remains ambiguous. CDR1 is MGHDK, CDR2 SYGVNS, per germline. V was cut by 5 bases and J by 0 bases, with 7 bases left in between. This CDR3 comprises 14 residues. CDR3 nucleotides: TGTGCCAGCAGTCCCAGGACGAACACCGGGGAGCTGTTTTTT. Translation: CASSPRTNTGELFF.

This chain links TRBV7-9 with TRBJ1-2; 7 bases are a match to TRBD1. This CDR3 has 16 residues. V gave up 8 bases and J gave up 3 bases; unmatched junction bases: 15. Germline values: CDR1 SEHNR, CDR2 FQNEAQ (reference sequence). The CDR3 loop is CASRGGRGGGDYGYTF. CDR3 DNA sequence: TGTGCCAGCCGTGGAGGCAGGGGGGGCGGTGACTATGGCTACACCTTC.

A single count supports this clone. J is TRBJ2-1 and V is TRBV7-9; a weak D match, TRBD2 (5 bases). Germline values: CDR1 SEHNR, CDR2 FQNEAQ (reference sequence). The CDR3 has 14 amino acids. Trimming pared 5 bases from V and 10 bases from J, leaving 18 bases between. CDR3 DNA sequence: TGTGCCAGCAGCCCACCGGGAAGGGCTAGGGAGCAGTTCTTC. Amino acids: CASSPPGRAREQFF.

The chain combines TRBV11-1 with TRBJ1-1; D remains unclear. Trimming took 0 bases from V and 8 from J, leaving 7 bases between them. The CDR3 has 12 amino acids. CDR1 SGHAT and CDR2 FQDESV come from the germline V gene (reference sequence). The CDR3 loop reads CASSLARGEAFF. Here the CDR3 DNA reads TGTGCCAGCAGCTTAGCGCGAGGGGAAGCTTTCTTT.

The chain is built from TRBV25-1 and TRBJ2-1; 10 bases fit TRBD1. This CDR3 has 17 amino acids. The germline gives CDR1 MGHDK, CDR2 SYGVNS. The ends lost 3 bases at V and 2 bases at J; junction bases unmatched: 7. CDR3 DNA: TGTGCCAGCAGTGACCCCCGACAGGGGGCGGCCTACAATGAGCAGTTCTTC. Its protein is CASSDPRQGAAYNEQFF.

The V and J genes are TRBV4-2 and TRBJ1-3; D remains ambiguous. V lost 3 bases and J lost 3, with 24 bases in between. The CDR3 covers 19 residues. CDR1 LGHNA and CDR2 YNFKEQ come from the germline V gene. This CDR3 is CASSQESGLAPSGGNTIYF. The DNA for the CDR3 is TGTGCCAGCAGCCAGGAATCAGGACTAGCCCCTTCTGGTGGAAACACCATATATTTT.

Only a few counts were recorded for this clone. The V and J genes are TRBV9 and TRBJ1-4; no reliable D call. This CDR3 is 14 amino acids long. The V gene lost 0 bases and the J gene lost 0 bases, with 3 bases spanning the gap. Looked up from germline, CDR1 is SGDLS and CDR2 is YYNGEE. CDR3 loop: CASSVAATNEKLFF. CDR3 DNA sequence: TGTGCCAGCAGCGTAGCGGCAACTAATGAAAAACTGTTTTTT.

The V call is TRBV5-1, the J call TRBJ2-5; 11 nucleotides line up with TRBD2. V was pared by 7 bases and J by 3 bases, with 5 bases of the junction left unmatched. CDR1 is SGHRS and CDR2 is YFSETQ in the germline V gene. The CDR3 is 14 residues long. The DNA for the CDR3 is TGCGCCAGCGGCCGGGGACTAGCGGAAGAGACCCAGTACTTC. This encodes CASGRGLAEETQYF. Using reference TRBV5-1 and TRBJ2-5 for the parts outside the CDR3, the full variable domain is KAGVTQTPRYLIKTRGQQVTLSCSPISGHRSVSWYQQTPGQGLQFLFEYFSETQRNKGNFPGRFSGRQFSNSRSEMNVSTLELGDSALYLCASGRGLAEETQYFGPGTRLLVL.